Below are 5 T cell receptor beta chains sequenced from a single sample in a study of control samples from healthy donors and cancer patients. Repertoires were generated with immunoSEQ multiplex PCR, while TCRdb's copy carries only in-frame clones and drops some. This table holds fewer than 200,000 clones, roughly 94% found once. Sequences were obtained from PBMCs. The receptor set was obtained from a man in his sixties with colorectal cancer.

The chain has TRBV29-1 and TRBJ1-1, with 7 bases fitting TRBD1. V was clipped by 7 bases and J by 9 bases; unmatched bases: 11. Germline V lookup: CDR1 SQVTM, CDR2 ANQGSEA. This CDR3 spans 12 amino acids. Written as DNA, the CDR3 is TGCAGCGCACAACCTCAGGGGGTTAAAGCTTTCTTT. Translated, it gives CSAQPQGVKAFF.

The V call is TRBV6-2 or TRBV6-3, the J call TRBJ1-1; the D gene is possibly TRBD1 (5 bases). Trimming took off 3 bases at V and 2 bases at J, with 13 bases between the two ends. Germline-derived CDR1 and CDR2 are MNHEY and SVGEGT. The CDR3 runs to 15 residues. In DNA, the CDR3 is TGTGCCAGCAGTTATAATCCCAGGGCCAACACTGAAGCTTTCTTT. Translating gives CASSYNPRANTEAFF.

CDR3 nucleotides: TGTGCCAGCAGCGTAGTTGAGGGGGCAGGGTATGGCTACACCTTC. Amino acids: CASSVVEGAGYGYTF. The chain joins TRBV9 to TRBJ1-2; TRBD1 aligns across 7 bases. V dropped 0 bases and J dropped 5; count of bases not matched to a gene: 7. The CDR3 covers 15 residues. Per the germline V gene, CDR1 is SGDLS and CDR2 is YYNGEE. The whole variable domain, remainder taken from reference TRBV9 and TRBJ1-2, is DSGVTQTPKHLITATGQRVTLRCSPRSGDLSVYWYQQSLDQGLQFLIQYYNGEERAKGNILERFSAQQFPDLHSELNLSSLELGDSALYFCASSVVEGAGYGYTFGSGTRLTVV.

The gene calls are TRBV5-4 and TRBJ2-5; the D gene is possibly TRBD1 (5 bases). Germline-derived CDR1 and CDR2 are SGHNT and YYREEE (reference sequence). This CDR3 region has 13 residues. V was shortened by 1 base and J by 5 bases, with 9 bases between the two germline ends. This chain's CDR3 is CASSLIQEETQYF. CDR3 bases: TGTGCCAGCAGCTTGATACAGGAGGAGACCCAGTACTTC. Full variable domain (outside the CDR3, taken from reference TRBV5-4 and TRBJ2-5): ETGVTQSPTHLIKTRGQQVTLRCSSQSGHNTVSWYQQALGQGPQFIFQYYREEENGRGNFPPRFSGLQFPNYSSELNVNALELDDSALYLCASSLIQEETQYFGPGTRLLVL.

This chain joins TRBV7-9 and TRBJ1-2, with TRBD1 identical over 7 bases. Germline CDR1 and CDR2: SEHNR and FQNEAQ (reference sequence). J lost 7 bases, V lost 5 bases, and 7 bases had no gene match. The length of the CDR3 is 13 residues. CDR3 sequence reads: CASSLTGEGGYTF. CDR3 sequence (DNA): TGTGCCAGCAGCCTTACAGGGGAGGGTGGCTACACCTTC.